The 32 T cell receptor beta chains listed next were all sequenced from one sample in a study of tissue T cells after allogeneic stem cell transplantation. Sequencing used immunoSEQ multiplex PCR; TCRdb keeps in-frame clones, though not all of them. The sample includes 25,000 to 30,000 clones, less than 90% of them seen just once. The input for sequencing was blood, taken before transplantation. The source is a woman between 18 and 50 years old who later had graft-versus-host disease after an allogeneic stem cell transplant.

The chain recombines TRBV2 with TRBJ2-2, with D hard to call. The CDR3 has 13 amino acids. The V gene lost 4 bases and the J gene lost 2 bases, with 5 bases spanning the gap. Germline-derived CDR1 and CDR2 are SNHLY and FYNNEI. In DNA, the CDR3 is TGTGCCAGCAGTGTTCTTAACACCGGGGAGCTGTTTTTT. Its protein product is CASSVLNTGELFF. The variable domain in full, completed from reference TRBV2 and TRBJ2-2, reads EPEVTQTPSHQVTQMGQEVILRCVPISNHLYFYWYRQILGQKVEFLVSFYNNEISEKSEIFDDQFSVERPDGSNFTLKIRSTKLEDSAMYFCASSVLNTGELFFGEGSRLTVL.

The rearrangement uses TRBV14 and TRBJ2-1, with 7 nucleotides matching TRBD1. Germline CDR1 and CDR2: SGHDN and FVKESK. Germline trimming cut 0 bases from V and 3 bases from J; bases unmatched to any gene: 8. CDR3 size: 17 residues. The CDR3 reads CASSQDASGGLYNEQFF. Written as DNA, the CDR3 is TGTGCCAGCAGCCAAGATGCATCAGGGGGTCTCTACAATGAGCAGTTCTTC.

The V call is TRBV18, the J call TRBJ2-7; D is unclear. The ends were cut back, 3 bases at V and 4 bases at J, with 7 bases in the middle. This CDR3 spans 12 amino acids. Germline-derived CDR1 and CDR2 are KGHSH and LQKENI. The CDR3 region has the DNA TGTGCCAGCTCACCGGATGAATACGAGCAGTACTTC. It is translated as CASSPDEYEQYF. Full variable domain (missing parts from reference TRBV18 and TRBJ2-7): NAGVMQNPRHLVRRRGQEARLRCSPMKGHSHVYWYRQLPEEGLKFMVYLQKENIIDESGMPKERFSAEFPKEGPSILRIQQVVRGDSAAYFCASSPDEYEQYFGPGTRLTVT.

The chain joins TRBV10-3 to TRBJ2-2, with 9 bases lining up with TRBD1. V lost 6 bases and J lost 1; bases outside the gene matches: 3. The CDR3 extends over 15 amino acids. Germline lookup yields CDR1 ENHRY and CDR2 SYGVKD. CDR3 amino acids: CAIRPGQGNTGELFF. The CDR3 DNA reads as TGTGCCATCAGACCGGGACAGGGGAACACCGGGGAGCTGTTTTTT.

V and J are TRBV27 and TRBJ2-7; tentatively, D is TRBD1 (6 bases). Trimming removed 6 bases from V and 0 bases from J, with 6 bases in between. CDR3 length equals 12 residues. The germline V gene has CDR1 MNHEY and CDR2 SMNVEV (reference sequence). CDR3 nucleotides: TGTGCCAGCAGGGACAGCTCCTACGAGCAGTACTTC. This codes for CASRDSSYEQYF.

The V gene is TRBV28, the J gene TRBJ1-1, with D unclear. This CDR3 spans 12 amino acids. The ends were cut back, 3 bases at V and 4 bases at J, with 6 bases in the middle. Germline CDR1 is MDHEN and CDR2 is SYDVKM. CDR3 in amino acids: CASSFKPTEAFF. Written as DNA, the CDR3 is TGTGCCAGCAGTTTCAAACCCACTGAAGCTTTCTTT.

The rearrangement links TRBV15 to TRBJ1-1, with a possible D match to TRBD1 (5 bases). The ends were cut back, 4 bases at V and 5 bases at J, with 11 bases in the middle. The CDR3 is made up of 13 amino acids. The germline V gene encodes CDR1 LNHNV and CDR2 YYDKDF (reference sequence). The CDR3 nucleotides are TGTGCCACCAGCATCACTCAGGGAACTGAAGCTTTCTTT. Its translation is CATSITQGTEAFF.

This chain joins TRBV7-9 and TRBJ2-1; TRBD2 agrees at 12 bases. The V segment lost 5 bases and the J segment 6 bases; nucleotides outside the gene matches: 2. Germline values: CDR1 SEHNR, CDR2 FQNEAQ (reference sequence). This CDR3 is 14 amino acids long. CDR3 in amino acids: CASSPSGGANEQFF. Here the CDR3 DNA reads TGTGCCAGCAGCCCTAGCGGGGGGGCCAATGAGCAGTTCTTC.

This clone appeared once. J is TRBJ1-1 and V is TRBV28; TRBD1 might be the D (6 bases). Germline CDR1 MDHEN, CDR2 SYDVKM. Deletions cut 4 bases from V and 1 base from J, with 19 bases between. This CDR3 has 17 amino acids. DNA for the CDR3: TGTGCCAGCAGTTCCGGGGACAACCGAGGTGAGAACACTGAAGCTTTCTTT. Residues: CASSSGDNRGENTEAFF.

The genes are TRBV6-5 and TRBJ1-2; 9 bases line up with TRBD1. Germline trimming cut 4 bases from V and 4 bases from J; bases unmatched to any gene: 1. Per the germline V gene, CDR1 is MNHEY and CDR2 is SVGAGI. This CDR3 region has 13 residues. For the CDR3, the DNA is TGTGCCAGCAGTTTGGACAGGGGCTATGGCTACACCTTC. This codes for CASSLDRGYGYTF.

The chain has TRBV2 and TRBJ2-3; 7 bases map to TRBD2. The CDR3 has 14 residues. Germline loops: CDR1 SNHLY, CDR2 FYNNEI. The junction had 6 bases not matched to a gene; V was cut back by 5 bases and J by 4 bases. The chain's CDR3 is CASSLWEGSDTQYF. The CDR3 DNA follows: TGTGCCAGCAGTTTGTGGGAGGGGTCAGATACGCAGTATTTT.

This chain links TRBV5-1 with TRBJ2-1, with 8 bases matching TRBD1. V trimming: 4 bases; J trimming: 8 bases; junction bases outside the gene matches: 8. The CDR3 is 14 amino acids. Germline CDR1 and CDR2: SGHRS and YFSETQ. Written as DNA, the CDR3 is TGCGCCAGCAGCCCACGGACAGGGTCCCATGAGCAGTTCTTC. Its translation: CASSPRTGSHEQFF.

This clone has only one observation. The CDR3 DNA sequence: TGTGCCAGTAGTATCGAACAGGGGATAGACGGGGAGCTGTTTTTT. Its protein is CASSIEQGIDGELFF. The J gene is TRBJ2-2, the V gene TRBV19; 7 nucleotides match TRBD1. The CDR3 contains 15 residues. V was clipped by 3 bases and J by 7 bases; unmatched bases: 8. Per the germline V gene, CDR1 is LNHDA and CDR2 is SQIVND (reference sequence).

In DNA form, the CDR3 reads TGTGCCAGCAGCACCTCGGGGTCAGGGGGGTACAATGAGCAGTTCTTC. Its protein is CASSTSGSGGYNEQFF. The chain has TRBV11-3 and TRBJ2-1; D possibly corresponds to TRBD1 (7 bases). The CDR3 sequence is 16 residues long. The germline V and J ends were trimmed by 5 bases and 4 bases, with 18 bases remaining between them. Germline lookup yields CDR1 SGHNT and CDR2 YENEEA.

This CDR3 reads CASSLTREKSGNTIYF. The DNA for the CDR3 is TGCGCCAGCAGCTTGACCCGGGAGAAATCTGGAAACACCATATATTTT. The V and J genes are TRBV5-1 and TRBJ1-3, with D uncertain. This CDR3 has 16 amino acids. Deletions cut 1 base from V and 1 base from J, with 12 bases between. Germline-derived CDR1 and CDR2 are SGHRS and YFSETQ.

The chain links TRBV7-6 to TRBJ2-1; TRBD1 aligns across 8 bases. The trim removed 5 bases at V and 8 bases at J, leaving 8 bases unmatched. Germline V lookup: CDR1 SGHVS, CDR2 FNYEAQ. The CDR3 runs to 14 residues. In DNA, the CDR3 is TGTGCCAGCAGCCCGGCAGGGGGCTTCGATGAGCAGTTCTTC. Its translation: CASSPAGGFDEQFF.

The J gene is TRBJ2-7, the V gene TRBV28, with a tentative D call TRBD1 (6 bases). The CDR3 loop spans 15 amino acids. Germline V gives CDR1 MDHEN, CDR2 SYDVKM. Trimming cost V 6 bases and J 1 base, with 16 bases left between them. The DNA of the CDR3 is TGTGCCAGCAGCTTCAGGTCCAGGGGATCCTACGAGCAGTACTTC. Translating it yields CASSFRSRGSYEQYF.

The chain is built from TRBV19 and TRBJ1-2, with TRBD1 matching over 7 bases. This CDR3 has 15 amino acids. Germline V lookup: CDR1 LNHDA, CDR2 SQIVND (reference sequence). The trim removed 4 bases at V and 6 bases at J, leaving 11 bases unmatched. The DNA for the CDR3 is TGTGCCAGTAGTACGACCCCACAGGGGCTCCATGGCTACACCTTC. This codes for CASSTTPQGLHGYTF.

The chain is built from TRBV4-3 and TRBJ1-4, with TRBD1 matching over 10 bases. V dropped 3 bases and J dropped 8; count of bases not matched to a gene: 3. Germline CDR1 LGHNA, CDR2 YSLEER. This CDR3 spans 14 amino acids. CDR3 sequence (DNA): TGCGCCAGCAGCCACGGGACAGGGGAAGAAAAACTGTTTTTT. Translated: CASSHGTGEEKLFF.

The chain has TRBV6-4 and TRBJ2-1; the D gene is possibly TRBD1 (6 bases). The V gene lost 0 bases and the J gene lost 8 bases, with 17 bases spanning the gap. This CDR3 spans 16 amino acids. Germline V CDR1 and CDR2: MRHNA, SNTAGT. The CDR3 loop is CASSDSSEQGIDEQFF. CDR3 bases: TGTGCCAGCAGTGACTCCTCAGAACAGGGAATCGATGAGCAGTTCTTC.

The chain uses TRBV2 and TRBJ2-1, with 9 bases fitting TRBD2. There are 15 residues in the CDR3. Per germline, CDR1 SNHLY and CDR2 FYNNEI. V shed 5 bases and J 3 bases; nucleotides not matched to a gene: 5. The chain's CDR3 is CASSYKREVYNEQFF. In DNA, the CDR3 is TGTGCCAGCAGTTATAAGCGGGAGGTCTACAATGAGCAGTTCTTC.

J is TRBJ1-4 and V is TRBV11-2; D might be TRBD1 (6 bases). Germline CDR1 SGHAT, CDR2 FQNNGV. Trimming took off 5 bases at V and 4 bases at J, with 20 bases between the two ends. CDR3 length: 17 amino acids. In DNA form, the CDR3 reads TGTGCCAGCAGCACGAGAGTGGGGGCAGGCTATAATGAAAAACTGTTTTTT. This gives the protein CASSTRVGAGYNEKLFF.

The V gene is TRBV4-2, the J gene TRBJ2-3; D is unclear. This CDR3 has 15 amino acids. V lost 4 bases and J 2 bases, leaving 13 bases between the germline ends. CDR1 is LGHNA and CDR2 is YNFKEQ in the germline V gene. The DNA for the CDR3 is TGTGCCAGCAGCCCGCGTGCCGATTACACAGATACGCAGTATTTT. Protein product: CASSPRADYTDTQYF.

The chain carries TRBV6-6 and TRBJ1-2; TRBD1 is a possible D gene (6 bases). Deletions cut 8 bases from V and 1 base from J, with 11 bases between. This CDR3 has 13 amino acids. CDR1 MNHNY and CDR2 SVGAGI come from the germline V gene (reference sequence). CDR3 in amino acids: CASHEGDNYGYTF. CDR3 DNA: TGTGCCAGCCACGAGGGGGATAACTATGGCTACACCTTC.

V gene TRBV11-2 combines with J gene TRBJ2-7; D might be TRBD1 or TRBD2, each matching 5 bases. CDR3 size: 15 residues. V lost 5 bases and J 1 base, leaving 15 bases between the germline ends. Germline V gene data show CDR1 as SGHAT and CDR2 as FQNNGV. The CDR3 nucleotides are TGTGCCAGCAGCGCTAGCAGGGTGGAGTCCTACGAGCAGTACTTC. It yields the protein CASSASRVESYEQYF.

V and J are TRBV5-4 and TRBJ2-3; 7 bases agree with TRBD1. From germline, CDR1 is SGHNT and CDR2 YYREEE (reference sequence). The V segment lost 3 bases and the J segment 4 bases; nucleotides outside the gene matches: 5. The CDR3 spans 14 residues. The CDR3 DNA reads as TGTGCCAGCAGCTCCCGACAGGGTGCAGATACGCAGTATTTT. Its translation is CASSSRQGADTQYF.

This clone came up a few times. The CDR3 DNA follows: TGTGCCAGCGCTGGGGGCGGGGGAGACTATGGCTACACCTTC. Its translation: CASAGGGGDYGYTF. This chain joins TRBV13 and TRBJ1-2, with D perhaps matching TRBD1 (6 bases). CDR3 length equals 14 residues. V shed 8 bases and J shed 3 bases, with 16 bases lying between them. Germline values: CDR1 PRHDT, CDR2 FYEKMQ (reference sequence).

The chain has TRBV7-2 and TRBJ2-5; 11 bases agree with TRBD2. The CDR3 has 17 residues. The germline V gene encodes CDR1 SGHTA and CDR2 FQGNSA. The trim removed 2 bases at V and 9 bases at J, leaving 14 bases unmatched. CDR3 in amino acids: CASSLQGGSGGALAQYF. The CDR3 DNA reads TGTGCCAGCAGCTTACAGGGCGGTAGCGGGGGGGCGTTGGCCCAGTACTTC. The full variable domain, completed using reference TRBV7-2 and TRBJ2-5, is GAGVSQSPSNKVTEKGKDVELRCDPISGHTALYWYRQSLGQGLEFLIYFQGNSAPDKSGLPSDRFSAERTGGSVSTLTIQRTQQEDSAVYLCASSLQGGSGGALAQYFGPGTRLLVL.

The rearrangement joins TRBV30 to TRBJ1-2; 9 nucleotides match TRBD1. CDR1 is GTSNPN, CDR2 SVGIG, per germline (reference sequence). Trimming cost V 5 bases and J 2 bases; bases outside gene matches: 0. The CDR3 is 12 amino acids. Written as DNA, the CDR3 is TGTGCCTGGGGGACAGGGAACTATGGCTACACCTTC. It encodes CAWGTGNYGYTF.

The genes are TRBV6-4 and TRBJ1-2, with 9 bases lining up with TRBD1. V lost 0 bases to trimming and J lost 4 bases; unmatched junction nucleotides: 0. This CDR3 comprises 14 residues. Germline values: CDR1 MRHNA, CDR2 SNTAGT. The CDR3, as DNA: TGTGCCAGCAGTGACTCGACAGGGGGCTATGGCTACACCTTC. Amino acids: CASSDSTGGYGYTF.

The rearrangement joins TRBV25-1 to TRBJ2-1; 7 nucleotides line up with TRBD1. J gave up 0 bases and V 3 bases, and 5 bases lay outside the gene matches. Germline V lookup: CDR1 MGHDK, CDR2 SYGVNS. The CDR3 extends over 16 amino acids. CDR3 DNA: TGTGCCAGCAGTGACTGGACAGGTCGCTCCTACAATGAGCAGTTCTTC. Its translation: CASSDWTGRSYNEQFF.

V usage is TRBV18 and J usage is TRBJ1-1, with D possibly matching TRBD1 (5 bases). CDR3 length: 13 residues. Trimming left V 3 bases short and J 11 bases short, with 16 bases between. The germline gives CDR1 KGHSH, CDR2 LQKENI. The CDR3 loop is CASSPVQEEGAFF. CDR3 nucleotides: TGTGCCAGCTCACCGGTACAGGAGGAGGGGGCTTTCTTT.